The rows below give T cell receptor beta chains drawn from one sample of a study of blood T cell repertoires in COVID-19. Some clones are missing from TCRdb's copy, which holds only in-frame ones; the method was immunoSEQ multiplex PCR. Of about 300,000 clones listed, about 90% were seen once; the top ten hold under 6.5%. Sequenced sample: PBMCs or T cells enriched from blood (not recorded which). The receptors shown here come from a woman in her twenties or thirties who had recovered from COVID-19. The CDR3 runs from the conserved cysteine through the conserved F or W. Fields, in order: J gene, clone size, V gene, D gene, CDR3 DNA, CDR3 protein. D genes are given only for firm matches. Size is omitted from some rows. Given values are once, few, many or a class for expanded clones.

J gene: TRBJ1-5
clone size: -
V gene: TRBV5-1
D gene: TRBD1
CDR3 DNA: TGCGCCAGCAGCCCCGGGACAGGGGTTCGCAATCAGCCCCAGCATTTT
CDR3 protein: CASSPGTGVRNQPQHF

J gene: TRBJ2-7
clone size: few
V gene: TRBV5-1
D gene: TRBD1
CDR3 DNA: TGCGCCAGCAGCTTGAGACAGGGGGACTACGAGCAGTACTTC
CDR3 protein: CASSLRQGDYEQYF

J gene: TRBJ1-1
clone size: -
V gene: TRBV11-3
D gene: TRBD1
CDR3 DNA: TGTGCCAGCAGCCCGGGACAGGGCTCCACTGAAGCTTTCTTT
CDR3 protein: CASSPGQGSTEAFF

J gene: TRBJ1-2
clone size: few
V gene: TRBV18
D gene: TRBD1
CDR3 DNA: TGTGCCAGCTCGTCCCTCGGGACAGGGGGCTATGGCTACACCTTC
CDR3 protein: CASSSLGTGGYGYTF

J gene: TRBJ2-3
clone size: once
V gene: TRBV3-1/TRBV3-2
D gene: -
CDR3 DNA: TGTGCCAGCAGCCACCCGGTGGGGGGAATAGATACGCAGTATTTT
CDR3 protein: CASSHPVGGIDTQYF

J gene: TRBJ2-5
clone size: -
V gene: TRBV25-1
D gene: TRBD1
CDR3 DNA: TGTGCCAGCAGTGAATGGACAGGGGTTGGGGAGACCCAGTACTTC
CDR3 protein: CASSEWTGVGETQYF

J gene: TRBJ2-1
clone size: -
V gene: TRBV2
D gene: -
CDR3 DNA: TGTGCCAACCAAGACAGCTACAATGAGCAGTTCTTC
CDR3 protein: CANQDSYNEQFF

J gene: TRBJ2-7
clone size: few
V gene: TRBV7-2
D gene: -
CDR3 DNA: TGTGCCAGCAGCCTCTCACGGGGCGAGCAGTACTTC
CDR3 protein: CASSLSRGEQYF

J gene: TRBJ2-3
clone size: -
V gene: TRBV6-5
D gene: -
CDR3 DNA: TGTGCCAGCGTCGGACTGTTCACAGATACGCAGTATTTT
CDR3 protein: CASVGLFTDTQYF

J gene: TRBJ2-5
clone size: -
V gene: TRBV7-8
D gene: TRBD2
CDR3 DNA: TGTGCCAGCAGCTTATTTGGGACTAAGGGAAGAGAGACCCAGTACTTC
CDR3 protein: CASSLFGTKGRETQYF

J gene: TRBJ1-1
clone size: -
V gene: TRBV7-2
D gene: TRBD1
CDR3 DNA: TGTGCCAGCACCGTTTCGGTCTGGCAGGGGGCTCGAGCTTTCTTT
CDR3 protein: CASTVSVWQGARAFF

J gene: TRBJ1-2
clone size: -
V gene: TRBV19
D gene: -
CDR3 DNA: TGTGCCAGTAGTATTTCGCAGGGCATAAGTAACTATGGCTACACCTTC
CDR3 protein: CASSISQGISNYGYTF

J gene: TRBJ1-1
clone size: -
V gene: TRBV5-6
D gene: TRBD1
CDR3 DNA: TGTGCCAGCAGCTTGGCAGGGGGCTACACTGAAGCTTTCTTT
CDR3 protein: CASSLAGGYTEAFF

J gene: TRBJ1-6
clone size: -
V gene: TRBV3-1/TRBV3-2
D gene: TRBD1
CDR3 DNA: TGTGCCAGCAGCCGGCCGGGACAGAATTCACCCCTCCACTTT
CDR3 protein: CASSRPGQNSPLHF

J gene: TRBJ1-1
clone size: -
V gene: TRBV10-3
D gene: -
CDR3 DNA: TGTGCCATCAGTGTATATGGGGGGGCGAACACTGAAGCTTTCTTT
CDR3 protein: CAISVYGGANTEAFF

J gene: TRBJ1-2
clone size: -
V gene: TRBV20-1
D gene: -
CDR3 DNA: TGCAGTGCTAGTCGGACAGCTAAAAACTATGGCTACACCTTC
CDR3 protein: CSASRTAKNYGYTF

J gene: TRBJ1-1
clone size: -
V gene: TRBV28
D gene: -
CDR3 DNA: TGTGCCAGCAGTTTGAGGCCCAACACTGAAGCTTTCTTT
CDR3 protein: CASSLRPNTEAFF

J gene: TRBJ1-3
clone size: -
V gene: TRBV7-9
D gene: TRBD1
CDR3 DNA: TGTGCCAGCAGCATCGCCGGGACAGGGGGTGCCAGCTCTGGAAACACCATATATTTT
CDR3 protein: CASSIAGTGGASSGNTIYF

J gene: TRBJ2-6
clone size: -
V gene: TRBV11-3
D gene: TRBD1
CDR3 DNA: TGTGCCAGCAGCTCGTGGACAGGGGCTGGGGCCAACGTCCTGACTTTC
CDR3 protein: CASSSWTGAGANVLTF

J gene: TRBJ1-2
clone size: -
V gene: TRBV19
D gene: TRBD1
CDR3 DNA: TGTGCCAGTAGGGGGACAGGGGTAGTGTATGGCTACACCTTC
CDR3 protein: CASRGTGVVYGYTF

J gene: TRBJ2-5
clone size: -
V gene: TRBV5-1
D gene: TRBD2
CDR3 DNA: TGCGCCAGCAGCTTGGTGGGGGGGACTAGCGGGTACCAAGAGACCCAGTACTTC
CDR3 protein: CASSLVGGTSGYQETQYF

J gene: TRBJ2-7
clone size: few
V gene: TRBV5-1
D gene: -
CDR3 DNA: TGCGCCAGCAGCTTGGTAGGTGGACTCAACGAGCAGTACTTC
CDR3 protein: CASSLVGGLNEQYF

J gene: TRBJ2-2
clone size: -
V gene: TRBV2
D gene: TRBD1
CDR3 DNA: TGTGCCAGCGTACAAGGGCAGGGGGCCTTATACGGGGAGCTGTTTTTT
CDR3 protein: CASVQGQGALYGELFF

J gene: TRBJ1-2
clone size: -
V gene: TRBV9
D gene: -
CDR3 DNA: TGTGCCAGCAGCCTCGAGACAGGATGGGAAGGCTACACCTTC
CDR3 protein: CASSLETGWEGYTF

J gene: TRBJ2-6
clone size: -
V gene: TRBV4-3
D gene: TRBD1
CDR3 DNA: TGCGCCAGCAGCCAAGTCGTGAGACAGGGGGCTGCCCAGTCTGGGGCCAACGTCCTGACTTTC
CDR3 protein: CASSQVVRQGAAQSGANVLTF

J gene: TRBJ1-2
clone size: -
V gene: TRBV4-3
D gene: -
CDR3 DNA: TGCGCCAGCAGCCAGGGGGGTATCGGGACTAACTATGGCTACACCTTC
CDR3 protein: CASSQGGIGTNYGYTF

J gene: TRBJ2-2
clone size: once
V gene: TRBV5-5
D gene: -
CDR3 DNA: TGTGCCAGCAGCTTGAGAGGCACGAACACCGGGGAGCTGTTTTTT
CDR3 protein: CASSLRGTNTGELFF

J gene: TRBJ1-2
clone size: -
V gene: TRBV7-8
D gene: TRBD1
CDR3 DNA: TGTGCCAGCAGCTCGCACCGGGACAGGGTTTATGGCTACACCTTC
CDR3 protein: CASSSHRDRVYGYTF

J gene: TRBJ1-1
clone size: -
V gene: TRBV10-3
D gene: TRBD1
CDR3 DNA: TGTGCCATCAGCAGGGCCGGGCAACAGGGGATAAACACTGAAGCTTTCTTT
CDR3 protein: CAISRAGQQGINTEAFF

J gene: TRBJ1-1
clone size: -
V gene: TRBV19
D gene: -
CDR3 DNA: TGTGCCAGTAGCCCCATTTTCGGGAGCACTGAAGCTTTCTTT
CDR3 protein: CASSPIFGSTEAFF

J gene: TRBJ1-4
clone size: -
V gene: TRBV6-1
D gene: TRBD1
CDR3 DNA: TGTGCCAGCAGTGAACCCCAGGGGGCGAGTGAAAAACTGTTTTTT
CDR3 protein: CASSEPQGASEKLFF

J gene: TRBJ2-7
clone size: -
V gene: TRBV7-2
D gene: -
CDR3 DNA: TGTGCCAGCAGCTTAGTCCGGGGCGGGAACGAGCAGTACTTC
CDR3 protein: CASSLVRGGNEQYF

J gene: TRBJ1-2
clone size: -
V gene: TRBV9
D gene: -
CDR3 DNA: TGTGCCAGCAGCGTAGCCTCTAGTTGGAGGGAAGAGGATGGCTACACCTTC
CDR3 protein: CASSVASSWREEDGYTF

J gene: TRBJ2-7
clone size: -
V gene: TRBV11-2
D gene: -
CDR3 DNA: TGTGCCAGCAGCTTAACTGACATATCCTACGAGCAGTACTTC
CDR3 protein: CASSLTDISYEQYF

J gene: TRBJ1-4
clone size: -
V gene: TRBV7-9
D gene: -
CDR3 DNA: TGTGCCAGCAAGGCGGCGGTCGGCGAAAAACTGTTTTTT
CDR3 protein: CASKAAVGEKLFF

J gene: TRBJ1-6
clone size: -
V gene: TRBV28
D gene: -
CDR3 DNA: TGTGCCAGCAGGCTCACAGATTCACCCCTCCACTTT
CDR3 protein: CASRLTDSPLHF

J gene: TRBJ1-5
clone size: -
V gene: TRBV19
D gene: -
CDR3 DNA: TGTGCCAGTAGTATCTTATGGGAGGTCCTTGATCAGCCCCAGCATTTT
CDR3 protein: CASSILWEVLDQPQHF

J gene: TRBJ1-2
clone size: -
V gene: TRBV13
D gene: -
CDR3 DNA: TGTGCCAGCAGATCCGCAGGACGGGGAGACTATGGCTACACCTTC
CDR3 protein: CASRSAGRGDYGYTF

J gene: TRBJ1-1
clone size: many
V gene: TRBV19
D gene: -
CDR3 DNA: TGTGTCAGCTGTCAGGGGCCTAACACTGAAGCTTTCTTT
CDR3 protein: CVSCQGPNTEAFF

J gene: TRBJ2-7
clone size: few
V gene: TRBV5-4
D gene: -
CDR3 DNA: TGTGCCAGCACCCTGGGTGGGACTGCCTCGGGCGAGCAGTACTTC
CDR3 protein: CASTLGGTASGEQYF

J gene: TRBJ1-2
clone size: -
V gene: TRBV19
D gene: -
CDR3 DNA: TGTGCCACCCGGGAGCACCCGGGTGGCTACACCTTC
CDR3 protein: CATREHPGGYTF

J gene: TRBJ1-2
clone size: few
V gene: TRBV30
D gene: TRBD1
CDR3 DNA: TGTGCCTGGGCCAGACAGGGGGTGAGCTACACCTTC
CDR3 protein: CAWARQGVSYTF

J gene: TRBJ1-2
clone size: -
V gene: TRBV10-2
D gene: TRBD1
CDR3 DNA: TGCGCCAGCAGCGCGGGACAGGGCTATGGCTACACCTTC
CDR3 protein: CASSAGQGYGYTF

J gene: TRBJ2-3
clone size: -
V gene: TRBV7-9
D gene: TRBD2
CDR3 DNA: TGTGCCAGCAGCCCAAGCGTTCGGGGGACTAGCGGGCATACGCAGTATTTT
CDR3 protein: CASSPSVRGTSGHTQYF

J gene: TRBJ2-5
clone size: once
V gene: TRBV18
D gene: -
CDR3 DNA: TGTGCCAGCTCACCCCTGGTGTCAGGGGTGGGGGAGACCCAGTACTTC
CDR3 protein: CASSPLVSGVGETQYF

J gene: TRBJ1-3
clone size: few
V gene: TRBV30
D gene: -
CDR3 DNA: TGTGCCTGGAGTGGCAGGACAAAGCAGGGATACACCATATATTTT
CDR3 protein: CAWSGRTKQGYTIYF

J gene: TRBJ2-2
clone size: few
V gene: TRBV6-2/TRBV6-3
D gene: TRBD2
CDR3 DNA: TGTGCCAGCAGTTCCGGACTAGCGGGGATTCGCACCGGGGAGCTGTTTTTT
CDR3 protein: CASSSGLAGIRTGELFF